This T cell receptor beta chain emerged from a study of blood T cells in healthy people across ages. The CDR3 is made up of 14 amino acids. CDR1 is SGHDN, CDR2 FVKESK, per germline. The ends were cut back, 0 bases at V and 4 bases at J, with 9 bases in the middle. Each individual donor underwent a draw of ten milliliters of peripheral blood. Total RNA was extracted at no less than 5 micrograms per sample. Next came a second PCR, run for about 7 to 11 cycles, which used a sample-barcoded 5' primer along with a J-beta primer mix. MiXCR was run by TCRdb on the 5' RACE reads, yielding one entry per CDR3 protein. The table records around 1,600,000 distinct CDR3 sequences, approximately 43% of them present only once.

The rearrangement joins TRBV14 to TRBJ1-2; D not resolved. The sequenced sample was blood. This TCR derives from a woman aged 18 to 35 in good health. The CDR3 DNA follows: TGTGCCAGCAGCCAAGATAGAACAACCTATGGCTACACCTTC. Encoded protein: CASSQDRTTYGYTF.